This is a list of T cell receptor beta chains from one sample in a study of T cells after posttransplantation cyclophosphamide. Clones were sequenced by immunoSEQ multiplex PCR, and TCRdb holds only the in-frame ones, with some missing. This sample has 30,000 to 35,000 clones, each found more than once. Sequencing was performed on PBMCs. The receptor source for this set is a woman aged 45-59 years in good health and a related stem cell transplant donor. CDR3s include the opening cysteine and the closing phenylalanine or tryptophan. A D gene is named only where the DNA matches it firmly. The size entry is marked missing in some rows and otherwise reads once, few, many or a size class.

>TRBJ1-1|many|14|.|TRBV18
TGTGCCAGCTCACCAAGGGGGATGAACACTGAAGCTTTCTTT
CASSPRGMNTEAFF
>TRBJ1-1|.|14|.|TRBV7-2
TGTGCCAGCAGCCCGGACATTATTAGCTTTGAAGCTTTCTTT
CASSPDIISFEAFF
>TRBJ2-1|many|13|.|TRBV14
TGTGCCAGCAGCCAAACCCAGGTTATTTTGCAGTTCTTC
CASSQTQVILQFF
>TRBJ2-7|many|10|.|TRBV7-9
TGTGCCAGCAGGTCTCACGAGCAGTACTTC
CASRSHEQYF
>TRBJ1-1|many|14|TRBD1|TRBV27
TGTGCCAGCAGTTTTGGGGACAGGGGATCTGAAGCTTTCTTT
CASSFGDRGSEAFF
>TRBJ1-1|many|13|.|TRBV29-1
TGCAGCGTCGCACAGGGTAGGTTCGCTGAAGCTTTCTTT
CSVAQGRFAEAFF
>TRBJ1-2|few|14|TRBD1|TRBV4-2
TGTGCCAGCAGCCAACTTACAGGGGGGGATGGCTACACCTTC
CASSQLTGGDGYTF
>TRBJ2-1|many|16|.|TRBV11-1
TGTGCCAGCAGCCCCCCAGAGGGGAGCTCCTACAATGAGCAGTTCTTC
CASSPPEGSSYNEQFF
>TRBJ2-7|many|14|TRBD1|TRBV12-3/TRBV12-4
TGTGCCAGCAACCAACAGGGGCGATTTGACGAGCAGTACTTC
CASNQQGRFDEQYF
>TRBJ1-4|many|20|TRBD1|TRBV6-1
TGTGCCAGCAGTGAACCCTTTTATCGGACAGGGGCCGCAACTAATGAAAAACTGTTTTTT
CASSEPFYRTGAATNEKLFF
>TRBJ2-1|many|15|.|TRBV5-4
TGTGCCAGCAGCTTGCGTACTAGCTCCTACAATGAGCAGTTCTTC
CASSLRTSSYNEQFF
>TRBJ1-4|many|15|.|TRBV9
TGTGCCAGCAGCGGAGGCGGCGGGAGTAATGAAAAACTGTTTTTT
CASSGGGGSNEKLFF
>TRBJ2-1|many|12|.|TRBV7-2
TGTGCCAGCAGCTCTTCAGGGTACGAGCAGTTCTTC
CASSSSGYEQFF
>TRBJ2-7|many|14|.|TRBV5-5
TGTGCCAGCAGCTTTTGGGACATACCCTACGAGCAGTACTTC
CASSFWDIPYEQYF
>TRBJ1-1|many|14|TRBD1|TRBV28
TGTGCCAGCAGATCAGACAGGGTTGACACTGAAGCTTTCTTT
CASRSDRVDTEAFF
>TRBJ2-7|many|16|.|TRBV13
TGTGCCAGCAGCCCCGGAAGAGGGGAAATCGTCCACGAGCAGTACTTC
CASSPGRGEIVHEQYF
>TRBJ2-7|many|15|.|TRBV5-1
TGCGCCAGCAGCTTTCTAGGCGAAACATCCGACGAGCAGTACTTC
CASSFLGETSDEQYF
>TRBJ2-7|many|15|.|TRBV5-1
TGCGCCAGCAGCTTGGGTTCAGCGGAAGGGGGTGAGCAGTACTTC
CASSLGSAEGGEQYF
>TRBJ2-7|few|13|TRBD2|TRBV7-8
TGTGCCAGCAGCTGGACTAGCGTCTACGAGCAGTACTTC
CASSWTSVYEQYF
>TRBJ2-7|many|13|.|TRBV7-9
TGTGCCAGCTCTTCGGGCAGGGCCTACGAGCAGTACTTC
CASSSGRAYEQYF
>TRBJ2-7|many|15|TRBD1|TRBV27
TGTGCCAGCAGCGCCGGACAGGGGTTCCTATACGAGCAGTACTTC
CASSAGQGFLYEQYF
>TRBJ1-5|many|15|TRBD1|TRBV7-8
TGTGCCAGCAGCCCTTCCACCTACCGACAGGGGCCCCAGCATTTT
CASSPSTYRQGPQHF
>TRBJ2-6|few|22|.|TRBV24-1
TGTGCCACCAGTGCCCAAAGTGGGGCGGCGATGAATGTATTCTCTGGGGCCAACGTCCTGACTTTC
CATSAQSGAAMNVFSGANVLTF
>TRBJ2-7|few|12|.|TRBV30
TGTGCCTACCAGCGGAACTCCTACGAGCAGTACTTC
CAYQRNSYEQYF
>TRBJ2-5|few|15|TRBD2|TRBV9
TGTGCCAGCAGCGTAACCAGCGGGAGTCGGGAGACCCAGTACTTC
CASSVTSGSRETQYF
>TRBJ2-3|many|15|.|TRBV19
TGTGCCAGTAAAGGCCGGGGTGGTGGTACAGATACGCAGTATTTT
CASKGRGGGTDTQYF
>TRBJ1-5|many|15|TRBD1|TRBV12-3/TRBV12-4
TGTGCCAGCAGGGGACAGCGTAGCGGCAATCAGCCCCAGCATTTT
CASRGQRSGNQPQHF
>TRBJ2-7|many|14|.|TRBV18
TGTGCCAGCTCACCTAATCCAGACAGCTACGAGCAGTACTTC
CASSPNPDSYEQYF
>TRBJ1-1|many|16|TRBD1|TRBV25-1
TGTGCCAGCAGTGAATATCTCAGGGGGAAGAACACTGAAGCTTTCTTT
CASSEYLRGKNTEAFF
>TRBJ2-7|many|15|.|TRBV6-5
TGTGCCAGCAGTTACATAGCGACGAGCTCCTACGAGCAGTACTTC
CASSYIATSSYEQYF
>TRBJ1-1|many|13|.|TRBV2
TGTGCCAGCATTGGAGGGGCTGGAACTGAAGCTTTCTTT
CASIGGAGTEAFF
>TRBJ2-2|many|17|.|TRBV10-3
TGTGCCATCAGTGAGTCGTTGCCGGGTCCTGACACCGGGGAGCTGTTTTTT
CAISESLPGPDTGELFF
>TRBJ1-4|many|15|.|TRBV28
TGTGCCAGCAGTACCCAGGGTGCAACTAATGAAAAACTGTTTTTT
CASSTQGATNEKLFF
>TRBJ2-7|many|15|TRBD1|TRBV5-6
TGTGCCAGCAGCCCCACCGGGACAGGGGTCCACGAGCAGTACTTC
CASSPTGTGVHEQYF